This T cell receptor (beta chain) appears in the sequencing data of a study of blood T cell repertoires in COVID-19. Study-wide background: Both acute and convalescent COVID-19 samples were obtained from the United States, Italy and Spain. PBMCs, B-cell-depleted T cells, or T cells were the source of the cDNA or gDNA that made up the material.

Enrollees, about 18 to 89 years old, lived in 24 US areas. Recovery among Cohort 3 donors was established by two negative PCRs, clearance, or symptom resolution. The protocol was immunoSEQ multiplex PCR, while the TCRdb copy is restricted to in-frame clones and leaves out a portion. The data hold under 200,000 clones, with 80% to 90% observed a single time. This CDR3 spans 12 amino acids. Trimming stripped 1 base from V and 6 bases from J, with 4 bases between. The germline gives CDR1 SGHNT, CDR2 YENEEA. The receptor was derived from a woman aged 50 to 60 who had recovered from COVID-19. The rearrangement joins TRBV11-3 to TRBJ2-1; D is undetermined. Sequencing was performed on PBMCs or T cells enriched from blood (not recorded which). The CDR3 loop is CASSLVSNEQFF. The CDR3 DNA is TGTGCCAGCAGCTTAGTCAGCAATGAGCAGTTCTTC.